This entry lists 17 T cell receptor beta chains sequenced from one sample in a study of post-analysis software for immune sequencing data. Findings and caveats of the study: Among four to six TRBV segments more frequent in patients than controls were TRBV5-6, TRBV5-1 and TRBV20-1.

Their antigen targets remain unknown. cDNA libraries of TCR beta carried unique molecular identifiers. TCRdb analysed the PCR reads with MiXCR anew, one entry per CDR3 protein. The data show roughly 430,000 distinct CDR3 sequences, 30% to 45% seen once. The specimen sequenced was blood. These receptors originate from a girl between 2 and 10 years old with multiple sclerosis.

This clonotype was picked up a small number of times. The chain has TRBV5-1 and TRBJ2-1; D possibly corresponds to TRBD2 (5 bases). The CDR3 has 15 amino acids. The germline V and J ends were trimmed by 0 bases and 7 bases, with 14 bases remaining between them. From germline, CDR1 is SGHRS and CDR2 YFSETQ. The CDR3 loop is CASSLGGNRENEQFF. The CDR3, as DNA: TGCGCCAGCAGCTTGGGAGGGAATAGGGAGAATGAGCAGTTCTTC.

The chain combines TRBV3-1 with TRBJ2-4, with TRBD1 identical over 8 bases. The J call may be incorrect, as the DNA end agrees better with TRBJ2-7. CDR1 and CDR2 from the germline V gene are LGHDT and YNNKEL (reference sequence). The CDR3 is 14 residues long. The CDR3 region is CASSPYRGSYEQYF. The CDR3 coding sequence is TGTGCCAGCAGCCCATACAGGGGGTCCTACGAGCAGTACTTC.

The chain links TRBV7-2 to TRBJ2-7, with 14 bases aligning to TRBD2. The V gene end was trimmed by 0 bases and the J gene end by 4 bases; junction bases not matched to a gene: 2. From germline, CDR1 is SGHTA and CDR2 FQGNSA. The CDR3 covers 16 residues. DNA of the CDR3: TGTGCCAGCAGCTTAGCCGGGACTAGCGGGAGATACGAGCAGTACTTC. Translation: CASSLAGTSGRYEQYF.

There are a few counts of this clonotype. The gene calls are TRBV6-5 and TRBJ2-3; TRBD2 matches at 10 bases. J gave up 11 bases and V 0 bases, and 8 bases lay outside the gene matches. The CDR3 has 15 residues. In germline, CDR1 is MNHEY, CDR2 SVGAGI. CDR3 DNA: TGTGCCAGCAGTTACTCGCCTTCGACTAGCGGGTTGCAGTATTTT. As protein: CASSYSPSTSGLQYF.

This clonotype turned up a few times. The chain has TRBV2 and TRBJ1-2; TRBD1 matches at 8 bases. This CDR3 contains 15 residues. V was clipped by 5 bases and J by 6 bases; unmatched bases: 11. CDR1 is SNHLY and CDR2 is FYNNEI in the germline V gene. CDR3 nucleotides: TGTGCCAGCAGTCCAGATGCGGGACAGGTTAATGGCTACACCTTC. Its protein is CASSPDAGQVNGYTF.

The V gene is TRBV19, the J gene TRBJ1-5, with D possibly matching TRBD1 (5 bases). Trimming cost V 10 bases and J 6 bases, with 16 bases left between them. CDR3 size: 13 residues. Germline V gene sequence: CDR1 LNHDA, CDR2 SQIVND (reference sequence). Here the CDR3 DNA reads TGTGCCATCTCAGATGGGGCGGCTCAGCCCCAGCATTTT. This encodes CAISDGAAQPQHF. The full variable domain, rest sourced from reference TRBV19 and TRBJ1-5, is DGGITQSPKYLFRKEGQNVTLSCEQNLNHDAMYWYRQDPGQGLRLIYYSQIVNDFQKGDIAEGYSVSREKKESFPLTVTSAQKNPTAFYLCAISDGAAQPQHFGDGTRLSIL.

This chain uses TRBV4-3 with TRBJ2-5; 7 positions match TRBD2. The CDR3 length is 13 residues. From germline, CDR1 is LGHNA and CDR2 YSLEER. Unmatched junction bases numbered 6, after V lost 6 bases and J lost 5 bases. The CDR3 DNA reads TGCGCCAGCAGTCCGGGGAGGGCTGAGACCCAGTACTTC. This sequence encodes CASSPGRAETQYF.

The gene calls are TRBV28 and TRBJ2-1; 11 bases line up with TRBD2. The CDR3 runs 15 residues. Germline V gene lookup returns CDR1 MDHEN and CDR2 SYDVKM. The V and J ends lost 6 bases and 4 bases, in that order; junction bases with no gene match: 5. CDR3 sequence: CASRNGTSGYNEQFF. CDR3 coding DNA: TGTGCCAGCAGAAATGGGACTAGCGGATACAATGAGCAGTTCTTC.

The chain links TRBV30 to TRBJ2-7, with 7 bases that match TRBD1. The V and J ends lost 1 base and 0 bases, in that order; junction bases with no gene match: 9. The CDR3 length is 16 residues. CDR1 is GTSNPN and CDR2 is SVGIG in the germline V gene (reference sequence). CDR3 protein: CAWSAANWDSSYEQYF. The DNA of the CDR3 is TGTGCCTGGAGTGCCGCCAACTGGGACAGCTCCTACGAGCAGTACTTC.

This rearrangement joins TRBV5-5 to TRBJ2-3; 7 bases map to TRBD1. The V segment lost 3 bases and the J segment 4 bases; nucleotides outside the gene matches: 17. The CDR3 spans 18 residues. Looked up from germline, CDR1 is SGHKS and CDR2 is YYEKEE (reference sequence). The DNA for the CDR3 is TGTGCCAGCAGCTCGCAGACCCAAGGGACAGTTGGTGCAGATACGCAGTATTTT. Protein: CASSSQTQGTVGADTQYF.

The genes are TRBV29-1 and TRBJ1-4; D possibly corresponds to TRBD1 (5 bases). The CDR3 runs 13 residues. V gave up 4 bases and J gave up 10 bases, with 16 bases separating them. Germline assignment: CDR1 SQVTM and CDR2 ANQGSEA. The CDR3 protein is CSVAGGGLGKLFF. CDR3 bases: TGCAGCGTTGCGGGCGGGGGTTTGGGAAAACTGTTTTTT.

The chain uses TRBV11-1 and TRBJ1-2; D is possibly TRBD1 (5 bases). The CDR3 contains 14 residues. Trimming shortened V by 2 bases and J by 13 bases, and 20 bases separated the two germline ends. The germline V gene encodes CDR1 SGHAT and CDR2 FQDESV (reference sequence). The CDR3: CASSLRGSPQMCTF. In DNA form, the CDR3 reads TGTGCCAGCAGCTTAAGGGGTAGTCCGCAAATGTGCACCTTC.

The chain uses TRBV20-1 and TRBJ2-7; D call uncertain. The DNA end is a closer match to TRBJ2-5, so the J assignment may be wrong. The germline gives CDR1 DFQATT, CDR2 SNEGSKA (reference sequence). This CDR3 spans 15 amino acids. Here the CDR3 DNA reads TGCAGTGCTACACCCTCTCGGAGCGCTTCAGAGACCCAGTACTTC. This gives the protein CSATPSRSASETQYF.

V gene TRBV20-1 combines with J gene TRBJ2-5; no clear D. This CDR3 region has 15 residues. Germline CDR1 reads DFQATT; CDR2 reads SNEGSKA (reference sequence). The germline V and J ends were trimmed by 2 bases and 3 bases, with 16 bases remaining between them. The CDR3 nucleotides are TGCAGTGCTAGACCCTACCGACGGGTTGAAGAGACCCAGTACTTC. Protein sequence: CSARPYRRVEETQYF.

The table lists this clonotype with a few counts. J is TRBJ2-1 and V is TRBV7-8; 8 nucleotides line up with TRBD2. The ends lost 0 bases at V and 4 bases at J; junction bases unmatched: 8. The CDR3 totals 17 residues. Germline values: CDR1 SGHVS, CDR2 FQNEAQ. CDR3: CASSLARTSSFYNEQFF. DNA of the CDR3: TGTGCCAGCAGCTTAGCCCGGACTAGCTCCTTTTACAATGAGCAGTTCTTC.

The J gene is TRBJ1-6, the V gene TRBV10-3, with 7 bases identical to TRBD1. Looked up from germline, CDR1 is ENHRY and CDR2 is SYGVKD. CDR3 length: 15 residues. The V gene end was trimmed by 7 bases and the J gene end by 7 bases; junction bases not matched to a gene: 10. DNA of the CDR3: TGTGCCATCAAGGAGGGGGCAAGCGAAAATTCACCCCTCCACTTT. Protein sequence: CAIKEGASENSPLHF.

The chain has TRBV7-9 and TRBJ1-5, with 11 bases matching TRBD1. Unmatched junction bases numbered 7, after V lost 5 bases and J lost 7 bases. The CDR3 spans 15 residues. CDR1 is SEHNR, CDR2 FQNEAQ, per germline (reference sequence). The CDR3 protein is CASSLGQGADQPQHF. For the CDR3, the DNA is TGTGCCAGCAGCCTAGGACAGGGGGCGGACCAGCCCCAGCATTTT.